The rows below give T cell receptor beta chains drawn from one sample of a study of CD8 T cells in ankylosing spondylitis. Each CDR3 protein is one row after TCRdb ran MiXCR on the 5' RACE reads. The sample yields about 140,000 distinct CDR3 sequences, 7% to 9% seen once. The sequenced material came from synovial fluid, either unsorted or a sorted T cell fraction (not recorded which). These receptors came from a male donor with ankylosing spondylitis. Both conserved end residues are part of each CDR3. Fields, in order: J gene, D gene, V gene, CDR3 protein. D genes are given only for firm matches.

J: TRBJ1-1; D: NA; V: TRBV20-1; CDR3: CSARDRTRRELNTEAFF
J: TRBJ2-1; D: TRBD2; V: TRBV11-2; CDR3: CASSPGTSGFYNEQFF
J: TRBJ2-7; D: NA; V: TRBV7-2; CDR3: CASSLVLVTTYEQYF
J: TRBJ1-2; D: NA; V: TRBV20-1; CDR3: CSPLGQNYGYTF
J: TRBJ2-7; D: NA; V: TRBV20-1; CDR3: CSARATWREQYF
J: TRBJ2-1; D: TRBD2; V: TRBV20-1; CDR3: CSARTRGDRFNEQFF
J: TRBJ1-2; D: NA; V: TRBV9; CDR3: CASSVATNYGYTF
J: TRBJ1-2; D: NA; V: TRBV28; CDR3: CASRTGGKAGYTF
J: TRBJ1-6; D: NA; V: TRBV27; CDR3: CASSLSGSFRQASYNSPLHF
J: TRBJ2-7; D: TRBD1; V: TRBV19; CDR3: CASSDRLDRRTYEQYF
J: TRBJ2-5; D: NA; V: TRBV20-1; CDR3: CSARSQFGRETQYF
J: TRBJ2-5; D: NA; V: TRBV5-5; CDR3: CASSRSGGLETQYF
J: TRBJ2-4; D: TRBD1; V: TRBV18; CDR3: CASSPWDRGKNIQYF
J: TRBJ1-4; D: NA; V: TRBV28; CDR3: CASSFEGTGRGLFF
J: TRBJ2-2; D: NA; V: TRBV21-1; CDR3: CASSKDCTGELFF
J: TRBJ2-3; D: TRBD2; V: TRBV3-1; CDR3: CASSQVSGASTDTQYF
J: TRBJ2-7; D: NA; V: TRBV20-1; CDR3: CSARGQVRVTYEQYF
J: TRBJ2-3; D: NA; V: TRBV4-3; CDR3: CASSQVNRGGDTQYF
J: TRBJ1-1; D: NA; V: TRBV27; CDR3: CASSRGLRFAEAFF
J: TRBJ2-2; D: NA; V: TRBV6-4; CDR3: CASSPVGAGLGTGELFF
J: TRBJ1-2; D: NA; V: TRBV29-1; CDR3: CSARMEAYYGYTF
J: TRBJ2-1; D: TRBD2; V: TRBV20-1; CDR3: CSATRTSGTSDEQFF
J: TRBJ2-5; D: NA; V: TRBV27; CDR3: CASSLSYGGETQYF
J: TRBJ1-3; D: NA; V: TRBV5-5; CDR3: CASSWGGTPGNTIYF
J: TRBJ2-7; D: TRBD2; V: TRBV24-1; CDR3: CATSDSRDYTYEQYF
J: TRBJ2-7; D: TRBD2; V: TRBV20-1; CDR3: CSARKQTSGSFSYEQYF
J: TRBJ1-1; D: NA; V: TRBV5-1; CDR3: CATAYRERTEAFF
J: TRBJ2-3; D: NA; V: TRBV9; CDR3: CASSSQGASITDTQYF
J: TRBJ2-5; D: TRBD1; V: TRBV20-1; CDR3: CSAEASGYRGREGTQYF
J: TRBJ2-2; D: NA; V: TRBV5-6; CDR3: CASSLVAAPNTGELFF
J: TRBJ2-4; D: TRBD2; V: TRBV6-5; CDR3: CASSYSAGAAKNIQYF
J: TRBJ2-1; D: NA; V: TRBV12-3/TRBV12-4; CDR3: CASSLYGGYNEQFF